This passage covers 27 T cell receptor beta chains from one sample sequenced in a study of shared clonotypes between healthy human individuals. Assay used: immunoSEQ multiplex PCR; TCRdb lists only in-frame clones, some missing. The sample comprises 950,000 to 1,100,000 clones, about 74% of which are singletons, and about 1.5% rests with the top ten. The sample taken for sequencing was memory CD4+ T cells sorted from blood. The subset was: CD45RA-negative fraction. The receptor set was obtained from a man aged 18 to 29 in good health.

The CDR3 is CAISNRGSSYEQYF. The CDR3 DNA is TGTGCCATCAGCAACAGGGGGAGCTCCTACGAGCAGTACTTC. The rearrangement links TRBV10-3 to TRBJ2-7, with 8 bases lining up with TRBD1. V lost 6 bases, J lost 0 bases, and 4 bases stayed unmatched. This CDR3 is built from 14 residues. CDR1 is ENHRY, CDR2 SYGVKD, per germline.

The V and J genes are TRBV4-2 and TRBJ2-1, with 9 bases lining up with TRBD2. CDR3 length: 15 residues. Germline CDR1 LGHNA, CDR2 YNFKEQ. V shed 4 bases, J shed 9 bases, and the junction held 10 bases outside the gene matches. The CDR3 DNA sequence: TGTGCCAGCAGCCGCATGGCGGGGGGGCCAGGTGAGCAGTTCTTC. Translation gives CASSRMAGGPGEQFF.

The chain has TRBV2 and TRBJ2-4; D possibly corresponds to TRBD1 (5 bases). CDR1 and CDR2 from the germline V gene are SNHLY and FYNNEI. The V end was cut by 4 bases, the J end by 7 bases, with 11 bases between. The CDR3 covers 13 residues. The CDR3, as DNA: TGTGCCAGCAGTGGCCAGGGATGGAACATTCAGTACTTC. This encodes CASSGQGWNIQYF.

The rearrangement uses TRBV5-1 and TRBJ1-3, with no clear D. Germline CDR1 and CDR2: SGHRS and YFSETQ. V was trimmed by 0 bases and J by 0 bases, leaving 10 bases between them. The CDR3 is 16 residues long. The CDR3 DNA reads TGCGCCAGCAGCTTGGCCATTCAGACCTCTGGAAACACCATATATTTT. Its translation: CASSLAIQTSGNTIYF.

This rearrangement joins TRBV5-5 to TRBJ1-6, with unresolved D. V shed 5 bases and J shed 7 bases, with 16 bases lying between them. The CDR3 sequence is 15 residues long. The V gene's germline CDR1 is SGHKS and CDR2 YYEKEE (reference sequence). The CDR3 region has the DNA TGTGCCAGCAGATCCGGCGAAATCTACAATTCACCCCTCCACTTT. This sequence encodes CASRSGEIYNSPLHF.

The chain couples TRBV6-1 to TRBJ1-2, with D possibly matching TRBD1 (5 bases). Trimming shortened V by 7 bases and J by 4 bases, and 16 bases separated the two germline ends. Germline V lookup: CDR1 MNHNS, CDR2 SASEGT. This CDR3 is 14 amino acids long. The CDR3 region is CASKSQGTAYGYTF. The DNA of the CDR3 is TGTGCCAGCAAATCCCAGGGAACCGCCTATGGCTACACCTTC.

The gene calls are TRBV6-6 and TRBJ2-5, with TRBD2 identical over 7 bases. Trimming took 4 bases from V and 4 from J; bases not matched to a gene: 6. Germline V CDR1 and CDR2: MNHNY, SVGAGI (reference sequence). The CDR3 spans 14 residues. CDR3 DNA sequence: TGTGCCAGCAGTTCCGGACTAGTCTTAGAGACCCAGTACTTC. As protein: CASSSGLVLETQYF.

Only one count was recorded for this clone. The gene calls are TRBV28 and TRBJ2-3; 8 bases match TRBD1. The CDR3 runs 15 residues. Germline lookup yields CDR1 MDHEN and CDR2 SYDVKM. Trimming took 7 bases from V and 0 from J; bases not matched to a gene: 6. CDR3 loop: CASKGQGSSTDTQYF. CDR3 in DNA: TGTGCCAGCAAAGGACAGGGCTCTAGCACAGATACGCAGTATTTT.

This clone was counted a few times. Here the CDR3 reads CASSWAGNTEAFF. The DNA for the CDR3 is TGTGCCAGCAGTTGGGCAGGGAACACTGAAGCTTTCTTT. The chain has TRBV28 and TRBJ1-1; D is unclear. Germline V gene sequence: CDR1 MDHEN, CDR2 SYDVKM. Trimming left V 4 bases short and J 1 base short, with 7 bases between. The CDR3 consists of 13 residues.

This clone was picked up one time. The chain combines TRBV9 with TRBJ2-2; D not certain. The CDR3 runs 12 residues. Germline-derived CDR1 and CDR2 are SGDLS and YYNGEE. With 5 bases removed from V and 8 bases from J, the gap between germline ends came to 10 bases. The CDR3 reads CASRRNWGELFF. Written as DNA, the CDR3 is TGTGCCAGCAGAAGAAATTGGGGGGAGCTGTTTTTT. Full variable domain (outside the CDR3, taken from reference TRBV9 and TRBJ2-2): DSGVTQTPKHLITATGQRVTLRCSPRSGDLSVYWYQQSLDQGLQFLIQYYNGEERAKGNILERFSAQQFPDLHSELNLSSLELGDSALYFCASRRNWGELFFGEGSRLTVL.

This rearrangement joins TRBV5-5 to TRBJ2-1; no firm D call. Deletions cut 1 base from V and 6 bases from J, with 11 bases between. Germline CDR1 reads SGHKS; CDR2 reads YYEKEE (reference sequence). This CDR3 is 14 amino acids long. The CDR3 reads CASSLNLVSNEQFF. In DNA form, the CDR3 reads TGTGCCAGCAGCTTGAACCTCGTGTCCAATGAGCAGTTCTTC.

The chain carries TRBV18 and TRBJ2-7, with 7 bases fitting TRBD1. The CDR3 has 16 residues. V lost 3 bases, J lost 4 bases, and 12 bases stayed unmatched. CDR1 and CDR2 (germline): KGHSH, LQKENI. This CDR3 reads CASSPPMGTEVYEQYF. The CDR3 DNA is TGTGCCAGCTCACCGCCCATGGGGACAGAAGTATACGAGCAGTACTTC.

Points on this clone: One end of the junction does not line up with germline, which may come from a read error. The chain employs TRBV7-7 and TRBJ2-5; weak D call: TRBD2 (5 bases). Germline V gives CDR1 SSHAT, CDR2 FNYEAQ (reference sequence). CDR3 size: 14 residues. The CDR3 loop is CASSLLGVQETQYF. The CDR3 region has the DNA TGTGCTAGCAGCTTACTCGGGGTGCAAGAGACCCAGTACTTC.

This clone was observed once. The chain links TRBV6-6 to TRBJ1-2; possibly TRBD1 for D (5 bases). The ends were cut back, 4 bases at V and 6 bases at J, with 18 bases in the middle. The germline V gene encodes CDR1 MNHNY and CDR2 SVGAGI (reference sequence). The CDR3 length is 15 residues. The CDR3 sequence: CASSWSVAGIDGYTF. The CDR3 nucleotides are TGTGCCAGCAGTTGGTCCGTGGCAGGGATCGATGGCTACACCTTC.

The chain carries TRBV5-1 and TRBJ1-2; TRBD1 agrees at 9 bases. Trimming at V came to 3 bases and at J to 8 bases, leaving 11 bases not matched to a gene. Germline CDR1 reads SGHRS; CDR2 reads YFSETQ. The CDR3 runs 15 residues. CDR3 coding DNA: TGCGCCAGCAGCTCGGGGACAGGGACCATGTGGGGCTACACCTTC. Its translation is CASSSGTGTMWGYTF.

In its sample, this clone was seen a few times. V and J are TRBV9 and TRBJ1-3; D is unresolved. The CDR3 contains 13 residues. Between the trimmed V and J ends, which lost 2 bases and 2 bases, there was a span of 5 bases. In germline, CDR1 is SGDLS, CDR2 YYNGEE. The CDR3 DNA follows: TGTGCCAGCAGCGTCGAAGCTGGAAACACCATATATTTT. Its protein product is CASSVEAGNTIYF.

The rearrangement uses TRBV5-4 and TRBJ2-5; 16 positions match TRBD2. Per germline, CDR1 SGHNT and CDR2 YYREEE (reference sequence). CDR3 length: 17 residues. The V gene end was trimmed by 1 base and the J gene end by 4 bases; junction bases not matched to a gene: 4. The CDR3 spells CASSLTGTSGRAETQYF. The CDR3 DNA reads TGTGCCAGCAGCTTGACCGGGACTAGCGGGAGGGCAGAGACCCAGTACTTC.

This chain links TRBV29-1 with TRBJ1-2, with D unclear. Trimming cost V 7 bases and J 0 bases, with 15 bases left between them. CDR1 is SQVTM and CDR2 is ANQGSEA in the germline V gene. The CDR3 length is 14 residues. The CDR3 DNA reads TGCAGCGCTGCCGGGCCAGGCGCTAACTATGGCTACACCTTC. Its translation is CSAAGPGANYGYTF.

This chain links TRBV19 with TRBJ1-1; TRBD1 aligns across 9 bases. This CDR3 comprises 11 residues. CDR1 and CDR2 (germline): LNHDA, SQIVND (reference sequence). With V trimmed by 8 bases and J by 6 bases, 1 base remained unmatched. CDR3 protein: CASGTGPEAFF. The CDR3 DNA reads TGTGCCAGTGGGACAGGGCCTGAAGCTTTCTTT. The full variable domain, rest sourced from reference TRBV19 and TRBJ1-1, is DGGITQSPKYLFRKEGQNVTLSCEQNLNHDAMYWYRQDPGQGLRLIYYSQIVNDFQKGDIAEGYSVSREKKESFPLTVTSAQKNPTAFYLCASGTGPEAFFGQGTRLTVV.

The V and J genes are TRBV18 and TRBJ1-5; 10 bases match TRBD1. This CDR3 spans 15 amino acids. V trimming: 4 bases; J trimming: 10 bases; junction bases outside the gene matches: 10. Germline-derived CDR1 and CDR2 are KGHSH and LQKENI. Written as DNA, the CDR3 is TGTGCCAGCTCACTTACCCGGGACAGGGGACCCCCCCAGCATTTT. It yields the protein CASSLTRDRGPPQHF.

V gene TRBV5-1 combines with J gene TRBJ1-1, with D unclear. The CDR3 loop spans 15 amino acids. V shed 0 bases and J shed 0 bases, with 9 bases lying between them. Germline V gene data show CDR1 as SGHRS and CDR2 as YFSETQ. CDR3 protein: CASSLEGRLNTEAFF. In DNA form, the CDR3 reads TGCGCCAGCAGCTTGGAGGGCAGACTGAACACTGAAGCTTTCTTT.

This sequence joins TRBV20-1 and TRBJ2-1; 15 nucleotides match TRBD2. CDR1 is DFQATT, CDR2 SNEGSKA, per germline (reference sequence). J gave up 16 bases and V 6 bases, and 4 bases lay outside the gene matches. This CDR3 region has 11 residues. The CDR3 bases are TGCAGTGCGGGGACTAGCGGGGGGCCTTTCTTC. Its translation is CSAGTSGGPFF.

The chain couples TRBV9 to TRBJ2-1, with TRBD1 identical over 8 bases. The germline gives CDR1 SGDLS, CDR2 YYNGEE. This CDR3 has 15 amino acids. Trimming at V came to 4 bases and at J to 8 bases, leaving 11 bases not matched to a gene. CDR3 sequence (DNA): TGTGCCAGCAGCTACGGACAGGGAGGTAACGATGAGCAGTTCTTC. This sequence encodes CASSYGQGGNDEQFF.

Remarks on this clone: A read error is the likely source, as a far larger clone sits one nucleotide away. The sample has other DNA sequences that encode this CDR3 too. This sequence joins TRBV9 and TRBJ2-7; TRBD2 matches 13 bases. With 4 bases clipped from V and 6 bases from J, the junction kept 4 bases outside the gene matches. The CDR3 loop spans 14 amino acids. Germline V CDR1 and CDR2: SGDLS, YYNGEE. Here the CDR3 reads CASSPRTSGGEQYF. In nucleotides, the CDR3 is TGTGCCAGCAGCCCCCGGACTAGCGGGGGCGAGCAGTACTTC.

The V call is TRBV6-5, the J call TRBJ1-6; 7 bases agree with TRBD1. From germline, CDR1 is MNHEY and CDR2 SVGAGI. V shed 5 bases, J shed 9 bases, and the junction held 7 bases outside the gene matches. CDR3 length: 14 residues. The CDR3 DNA sequence: TGTGCCAGCAGTCGACAGGGAGACACTTCACCCCTCCACTTT. This codes for CASSRQGDTSPLHF.

V is TRBV29-1 and J is TRBJ2-1; no firm D call. V lost 7 bases and J 9 bases, leaving 13 bases between the germline ends. The CDR3 runs to 11 residues. Germline assignment: CDR1 SQVTM and CDR2 ANQGSEA. The CDR3 DNA is TGCAGCGCCGGGCCCCGAGGTGAGCAGTTCTTC. It translates to CSAGPRGEQFF.

V gene TRBV14 combines with J gene TRBJ2-3; 11 bases agree with TRBD2. The CDR3 runs 16 residues. The V gene end was trimmed by 1 base and the J gene end by 1 base; junction bases not matched to a gene: 1. Germline values: CDR1 SGHDN, CDR2 FVKESK. The CDR3 coding sequence is TGTGCCAGCAGCCAAGCGGGACTAGCGGGCACAGATACGCAGTATTTT. This sequence encodes CASSQAGLAGTDTQYF. Drawing the rest from reference TRBV14 and TRBJ2-3, the complete variable domain is EAGVTQFPSHSVIEKGQTVTLRCDPISGHDNLYWYRRVMGKEIKFLLHFVKESKQDESGMPNNRFLAERTGGTYSTLKVQPAELEDSGVYFCASSQAGLAGTDTQYFGPGTRLTVL.